These 10 T cell receptor beta chains came from one sample sequenced in a study of control samples from healthy donors and cancer patients. TCRdb keeps only in-frame clones here, not all; method: immunoSEQ multiplex PCR. The top ten hold around 11% of the sample, which has about 140,000 clones, around 90% seen once. Material: blood. These receptors all come from a man younger than 45 in good health.

This rearrangement joins TRBV19 to TRBJ2-1, with D possibly matching TRBD1 (6 bases). Germline-derived CDR1 and CDR2 are LNHDA and SQIVND (reference sequence). The ends were cut back, 7 bases at V and 4 bases at J, with 11 bases in the middle. CDR3 length: 13 residues. CDR3 sequence (DNA): TGTGCCAGTAAGGGCAGGGGATACAATGAGCAGTTCTTC. Translation: CASKGRGYNEQFF.

The rearrangement uses TRBV19 and TRBJ2-1; possible D gene TRBD2, 6 bases. V gave up 1 base and J gave up 1 base, with 11 bases separating them. Germline lookup yields CDR1 LNHDA and CDR2 SQIVND (reference sequence). This CDR3 comprises 16 residues. The CDR3: CASSIARSGSYNEQFF. In nucleotides, the CDR3 is TGTGCCAGTAGTATAGCCCGGAGCGGGTCCTACAATGAGCAGTTCTTC.

The V call is TRBV6-2 or TRBV6-3, the J call TRBJ2-7; 7 bases map to TRBD2. V was pared by 6 bases and J by 0 bases, with 8 bases of the junction left unmatched. This CDR3 contains 15 residues. Germline V gives CDR1 MNHEY, CDR2 SVGEGT. The CDR3 DNA is TGTGCCAGCAGCCCGGCGGGAGTGTCCTCCTACGAGCAGTACTTC. This sequence encodes CASSPAGVSSYEQYF.

This clone appeared once. The rearrangement joins TRBV6-5 to TRBJ2-5, with 9 bases fitting TRBD2. Germline CDR1 MNHEY, CDR2 SVGAGI. Losses at the gene ends were 7 bases for V and 5 bases for J; bases not matched to a gene: 11. The CDR3 runs to 15 residues. The CDR3 sequence is CASTFGSGRRETQYF. The DNA for the CDR3 is TGTGCCAGCACCTTCGGTAGCGGGAGACGGGAGACCCAGTACTTC.

The chain recombines TRBV15 with TRBJ2-1; TRBD2 matches 13 bases. The length of the CDR3 is 16 residues. From germline, CDR1 is LNHNV and CDR2 YYDKDF (reference sequence). Trimming removed 1 base from V and 8 bases from J; junction bases left unmatched: 5. CDR3 bases: TGTGCCACCAGCAGAGGTCTCGGACTAGCGGGAGATGAGCAGTTCTTC. Residues: CATSRGLGLAGDEQFF.

The chain combines TRBV6-2 or TRBV6-3 with TRBJ2-5; D may be TRBD1 (6 bases). V was shortened by 2 bases and J by 4 bases, with 8 bases between the two germline ends. Germline CDR1 MNHEY, CDR2 SVGEGT. The CDR3 totals 13 residues. The CDR3 protein is CASSYTGLETQYF. The CDR3 DNA sequence: TGTGCCAGCAGTTACACAGGGTTAGAGACCCAGTACTTC.

In regard to this clone: This sample also contains other DNA sequences that code for the same CDR3. The chain combines TRBV18 with TRBJ1-1; 7 bases agree with TRBD1. Germline V gene data show CDR1 as KGHSH and CDR2 as LQKENI. The ends lost 6 bases at V and 2 bases at J; junction bases unmatched: 3. The CDR3 consists of 13 residues. For the CDR3, the DNA is TGTGCCAGCTCGCCAGGGGGTAACACTGAAGCTTTCTTT. Translating it yields CASSPGGNTEAFF.

This rearrangement joins TRBV15 to TRBJ2-2; 10 bases fit TRBD1. The J segment lost 3 bases and the V segment lost 6 bases, leaving 7 bases of the junction unmatched. This CDR3 is 16 amino acids long. From germline, CDR1 is LNHNV and CDR2 YYDKDF (reference sequence). CDR3 nucleotide sequence: TGTGCCACCAGGCCGAAAGGACAGGGGGACACCGGGGAGCTGTTTTTT. Translating it yields CATRPKGQGDTGELFF.

J is TRBJ2-2 and V is TRBV21-1; the table names TRBD2, a call not compared with the DNA. TRBV21-1 is a listed pseudogene. This CDR3 has 22 amino acids. The CDR3 loop reads CASSKVNYFGLAGDTKPGELFF. CDR3 DNA: TGTGCCAGCAGCAAAGTAAATTATTTCGGACTAGCGGGAGACACGAAACCCGGGGAGCTGTTTTTT.

The rearrangement uses TRBV2 and TRBJ1-4, with 12 bases lining up with TRBD1. CDR1 and CDR2 (germline): SNHLY, FYNNEI. CDR3 length: 15 residues. J lost 7 bases, V lost 4 bases, and 4 bases had no gene match. CDR3 coding DNA: TGTGCCAGCAGTGTATTGGGACAGGGGGCTGAAAAACTGTTTTTT. Its translation is CASSVLGQGAEKLFF.